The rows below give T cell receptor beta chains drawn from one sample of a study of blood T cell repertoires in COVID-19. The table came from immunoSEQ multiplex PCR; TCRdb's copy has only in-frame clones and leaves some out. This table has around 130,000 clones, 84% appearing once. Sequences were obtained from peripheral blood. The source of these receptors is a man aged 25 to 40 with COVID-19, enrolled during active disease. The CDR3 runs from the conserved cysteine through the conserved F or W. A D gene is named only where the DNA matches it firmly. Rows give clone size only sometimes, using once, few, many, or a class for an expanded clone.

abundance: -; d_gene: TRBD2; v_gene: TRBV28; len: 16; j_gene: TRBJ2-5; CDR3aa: CASSGTSGRAGETQYF; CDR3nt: TGTGCCAGCAGCGGGACTAGCGGGAGGGCCGGGGAGACCCAGTACTTC
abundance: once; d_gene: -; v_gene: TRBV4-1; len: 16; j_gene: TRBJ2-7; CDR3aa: CASSQDGAQGRYEQYF; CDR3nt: TGCGCCAGCAGCCAAGATGGGGCCCAGGGCCGCTACGAGCAGTACTTC
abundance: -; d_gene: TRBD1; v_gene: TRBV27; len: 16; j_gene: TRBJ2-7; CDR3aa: CASSSSGTVASYEQYF; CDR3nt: TGTGCCAGCAGTTCATCCGGGACAGTGGCCTCCTACGAGCAGTACTTC
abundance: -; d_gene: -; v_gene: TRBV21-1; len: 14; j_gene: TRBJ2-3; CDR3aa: CASSKAYSAGEGYF; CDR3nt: TGTGCCAGCAGCAAAGCGTACAGCGCGGGAGAGGGGTATTTT
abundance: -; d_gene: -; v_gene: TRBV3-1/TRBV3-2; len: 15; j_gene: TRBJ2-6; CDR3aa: CASSLSDSGANVLTF; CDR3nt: TGTGCCAGCAGCCTTTCAGACTCTGGGGCCAACGTCCTGACTTTC
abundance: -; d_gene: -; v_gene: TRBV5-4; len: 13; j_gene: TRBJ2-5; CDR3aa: CASSTDRQETQYF; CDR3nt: TGTGCCAGCAGCACGGACAGACAAGAGACCCAGTACTTC
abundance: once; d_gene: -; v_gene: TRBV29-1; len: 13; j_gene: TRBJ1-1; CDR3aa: CSVVGSLNTEAFF; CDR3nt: TGCAGCGTTGTTGGCAGTTTGAACACTGAAGCTTTCTTT
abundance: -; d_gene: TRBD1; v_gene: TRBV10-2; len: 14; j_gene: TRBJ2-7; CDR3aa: CASTGTGTKYEQYF; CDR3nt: TGCGCCAGCACCGGGACAGGAACTAAATACGAGCAGTACTTC
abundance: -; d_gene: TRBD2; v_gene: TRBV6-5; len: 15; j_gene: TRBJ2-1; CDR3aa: CASSPAGEGDNEQFF; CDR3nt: TGTGCCAGCAGTCCCGCGGGAGAAGGGGACAATGAGCAGTTCTTC
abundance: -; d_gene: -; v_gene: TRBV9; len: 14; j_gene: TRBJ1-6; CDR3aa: CASSSSGEGSPLHF; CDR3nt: TGTGCCAGCAGCTCCTCGGGGGAAGGCTCACCCCTCCACTTT
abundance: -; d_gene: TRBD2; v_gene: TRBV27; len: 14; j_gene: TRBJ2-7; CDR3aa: CATRLVAGTYEQYF; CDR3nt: TGTGCCACCAGATTGGTAGCGGGAACCTACGAGCAGTACTTC
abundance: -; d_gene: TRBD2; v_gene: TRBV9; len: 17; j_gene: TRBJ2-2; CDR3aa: CASSVPLSGTNTGELFF; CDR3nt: TGTGCCAGCAGCGTCCCCCTTAGCGGGACGAACACCGGGGAGCTGTTTTTT
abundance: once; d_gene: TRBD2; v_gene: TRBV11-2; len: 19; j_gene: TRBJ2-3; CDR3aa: CASSLDFWEGRTPTDTQYF; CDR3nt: TGTGCCAGCAGCTTAGATTTCTGGGAGGGCAGGACTCCCACAGATACGCAGTATTTT
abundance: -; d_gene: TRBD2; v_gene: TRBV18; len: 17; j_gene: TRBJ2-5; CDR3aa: CASSLPRGLAGGETQYF; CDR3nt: TGTGCCAGCTCACTTCCGAGGGGCCTAGCGGGAGGAGAGACCCAGTACTTC
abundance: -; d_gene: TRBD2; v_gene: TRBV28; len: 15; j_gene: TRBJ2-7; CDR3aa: CASRPLGLAGGGVLF; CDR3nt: TGTGCCAGCAGACCCCTGGGACTAGCGGGAGGAGGAGTACTTTTC
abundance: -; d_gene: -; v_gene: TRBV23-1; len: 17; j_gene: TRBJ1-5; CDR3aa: CASSQSGSGRRMGPQHF; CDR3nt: TGCGCCAGCAGTCAATCGGGTTCGGGGAGGCGGATGGGGCCCCAGCATTTT
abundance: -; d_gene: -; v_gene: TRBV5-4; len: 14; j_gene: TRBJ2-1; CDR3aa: CASSLGGQGNEQFF; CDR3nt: TGTGCCAGCAGCTTGGGGGGGCAGGGCAATGAGCAGTTCTTC
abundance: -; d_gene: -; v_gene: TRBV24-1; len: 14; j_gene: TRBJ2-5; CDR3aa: CATSDFTGLETQYF; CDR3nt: TGTGCCACCAGTGATTTTACAGGTCTAGAGACCCAGTACTTC
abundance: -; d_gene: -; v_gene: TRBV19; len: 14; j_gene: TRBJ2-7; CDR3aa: CASSTDSASYEQYF; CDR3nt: TGTGCCAGTAGTACAGACAGCGCTTCCTACGAGCAGTACTTC
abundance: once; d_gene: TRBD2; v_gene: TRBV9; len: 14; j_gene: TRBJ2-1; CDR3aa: CASSGSGRIGEQFF; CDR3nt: TGTGCCAGCAGCGGAAGCGGGAGGATTGGTGAGCAGTTCTTC
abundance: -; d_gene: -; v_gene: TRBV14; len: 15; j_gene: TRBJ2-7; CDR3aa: CASSQEGAASYEQYF; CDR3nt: TGTGCCAGCAGCCAAGAGGGAGCGGCCTCCTACGAGCAGTACTTC
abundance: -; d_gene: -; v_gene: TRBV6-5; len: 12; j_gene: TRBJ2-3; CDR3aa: CASNPRSDTQYF; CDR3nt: TGTGCCAGCAATCCGAGGTCAGATACGCAGTATTTT
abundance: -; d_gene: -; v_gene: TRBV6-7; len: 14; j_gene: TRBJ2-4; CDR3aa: CASSTTGSGNIQYF; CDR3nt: TGTGCCAGCAGTACAACAGGATCGGGAAACATTCAGTACTTC
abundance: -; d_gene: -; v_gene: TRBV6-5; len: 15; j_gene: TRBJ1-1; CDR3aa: CASSFPQGRSTEAFF; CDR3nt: TGTGCCAGCAGTTTCCCACAGGGCAGGAGCACTGAAGCTTTCTTT
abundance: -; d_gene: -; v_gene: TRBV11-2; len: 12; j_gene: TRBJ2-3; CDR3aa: CASQPEADTQYF; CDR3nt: TGTGCCAGTCAGCCGGAGGCAGATACGCAGTATTTT
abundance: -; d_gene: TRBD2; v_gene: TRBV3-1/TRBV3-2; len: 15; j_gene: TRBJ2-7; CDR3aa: CASSQDLGEGYEQYF; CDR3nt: TGTGCCAGCAGCCAAGATTTGGGGGAGGGGTACGAGCAGTACTTC
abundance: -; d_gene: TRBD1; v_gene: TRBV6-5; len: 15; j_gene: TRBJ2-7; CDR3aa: CASSPRQGTFYEQYF; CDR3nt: TGTGCCAGCAGTCCTCGACAGGGGACGTTCTACGAGCAGTACTTC
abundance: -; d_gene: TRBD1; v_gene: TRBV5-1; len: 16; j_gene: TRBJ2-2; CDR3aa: CASSQPRDRGTGELFF; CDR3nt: TGCGCCAGCAGCCAGCCACGGGACAGGGGCACCGGGGAGCTGTTTTTT
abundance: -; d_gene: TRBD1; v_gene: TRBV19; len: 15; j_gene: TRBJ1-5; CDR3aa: CASTPDRGPYQPQHF; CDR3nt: TGTGCCAGTACCCCGGACAGGGGGCCTTATCAGCCCCAGCATTTT
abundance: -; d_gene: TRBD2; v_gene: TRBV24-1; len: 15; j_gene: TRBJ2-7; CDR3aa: CATSDSGLAGGEQYF; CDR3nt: TGTGCCACCAGTGATTCCGGACTAGCGGGAGGCGAGCAGTACTTC
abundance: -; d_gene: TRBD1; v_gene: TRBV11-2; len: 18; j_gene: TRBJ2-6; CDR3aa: CASSPGTRGHSGANVLTF; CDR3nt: TGTGCCAGCAGCCCTGGGACAAGGGGGCACTCTGGGGCCAACGTCCTGACTTTC
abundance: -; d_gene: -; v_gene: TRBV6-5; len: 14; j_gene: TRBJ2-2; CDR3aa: CASSYSSGTGELFF; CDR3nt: TGTGCCAGCAGTTACTCCTCGGGGACCGGGGAGCTGTTTTTT
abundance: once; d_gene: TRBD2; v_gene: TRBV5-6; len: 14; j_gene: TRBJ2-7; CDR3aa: CASSHGTSGGEQYF; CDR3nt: TGTGCCAGCAGCCACGGGACTAGCGGGGGCGAGCAGTACTTC
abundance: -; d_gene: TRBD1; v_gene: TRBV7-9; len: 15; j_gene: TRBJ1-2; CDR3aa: CASSLVRDRFYGYTF; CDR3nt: TGTGCCAGCAGTTTAGTCCGGGACAGGTTCTATGGCTACACCTTC
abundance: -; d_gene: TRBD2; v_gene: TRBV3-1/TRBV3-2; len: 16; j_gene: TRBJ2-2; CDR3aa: CASSHGLAGGTGELFF; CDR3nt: TGTGCCAGCAGCCACGGACTAGCGGGAGGAACCGGGGAGCTGTTTTTT
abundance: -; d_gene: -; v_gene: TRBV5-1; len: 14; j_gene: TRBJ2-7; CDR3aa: CASSLSGDLYEQYF; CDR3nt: TGCGCCAGCAGCTTATCAGGGGATTTATACGAGCAGTACTTC
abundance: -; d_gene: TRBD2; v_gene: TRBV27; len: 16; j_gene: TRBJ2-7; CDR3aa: CASRYNSGRALDEQYF; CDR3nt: TGTGCCAGCAGATACAACAGCGGGAGGGCCCTCGACGAGCAGTACTTC
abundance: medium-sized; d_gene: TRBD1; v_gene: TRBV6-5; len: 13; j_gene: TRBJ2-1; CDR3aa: CASSYPRTGEQFF; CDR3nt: TGTGCCAGCAGTTACCCCCGGACAGGGGAGCAGTTCTTC
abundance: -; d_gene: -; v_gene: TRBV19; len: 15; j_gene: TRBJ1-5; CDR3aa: CASSMGDTSNQPQHF; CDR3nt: TGTGCCAGTAGTATGGGGGACACTAGCAATCAGCCCCAGCATTTT
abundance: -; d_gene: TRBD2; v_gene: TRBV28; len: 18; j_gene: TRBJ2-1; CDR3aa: CASSTPGLAGGMRNEQFF; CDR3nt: TGTGCCAGCAGTACTCCGGGACTAGCGGGAGGGATGCGCAATGAGCAGTTCTTC
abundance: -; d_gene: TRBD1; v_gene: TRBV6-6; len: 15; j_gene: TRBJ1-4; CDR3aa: CASSYGGQANEKLFF; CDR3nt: TGTGCCAGCAGTTACGGTGGACAGGCAAATGAAAAACTGTTTTTT
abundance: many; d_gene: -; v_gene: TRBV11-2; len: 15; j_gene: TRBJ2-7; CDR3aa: CASSSQQGKGYEQYF; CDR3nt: TGTGCCAGCAGCTCCCAACAGGGAAAAGGCTACGAGCAGTACTTC
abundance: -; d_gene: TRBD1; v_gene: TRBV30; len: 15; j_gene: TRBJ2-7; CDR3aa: CAWSVVGTGTHEQYF; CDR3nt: TGTGCCTGGAGTGTAGTGGGGACAGGGACCCACGAGCAGTACTTC
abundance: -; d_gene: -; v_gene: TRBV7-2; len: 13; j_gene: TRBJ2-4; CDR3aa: CASSSNSKNIQYF; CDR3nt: TGTGCCAGCAGCTCGAACTCCAAAAACATTCAGTACTTC
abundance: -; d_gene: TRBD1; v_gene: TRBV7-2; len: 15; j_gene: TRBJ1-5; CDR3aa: CASRATGTGNQPQHF; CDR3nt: TGTGCCAGCAGGGCGACAGGGACGGGCAATCAGCCCCAGCATTTT
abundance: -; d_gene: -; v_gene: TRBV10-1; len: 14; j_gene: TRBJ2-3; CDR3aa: CASSESASQDTQYF; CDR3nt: TGCGCCAGCAGTGAGTCAGCTTCACAGGATACGCAGTATTTT
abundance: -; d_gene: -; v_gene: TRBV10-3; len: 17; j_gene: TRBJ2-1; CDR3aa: CAISESGASRIPDEQFF; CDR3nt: TGTGCCATCAGTGAGTCTGGGGCTAGTCGGATCCCAGATGAGCAGTTCTTC
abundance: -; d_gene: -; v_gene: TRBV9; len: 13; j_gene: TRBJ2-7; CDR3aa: CASSGASSYEQYF; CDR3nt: TGTGCCAGCAGCGGGGCCAGCTCCTACGAGCAGTACTTC
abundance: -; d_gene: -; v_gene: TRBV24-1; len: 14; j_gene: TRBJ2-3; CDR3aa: CATSRGDVTDTQYF; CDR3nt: TGTGCCACCAGCCGCGGGGATGTCACAGATACGCAGTATTTT
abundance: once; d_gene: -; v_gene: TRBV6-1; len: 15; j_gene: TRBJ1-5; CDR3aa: CASSEEDSLYQPQHF; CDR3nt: TGTGCCAGCAGTGAAGAAGACAGCCTCTATCAGCCCCAGCATTTT
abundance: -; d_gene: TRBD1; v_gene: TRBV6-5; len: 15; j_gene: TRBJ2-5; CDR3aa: CASSRTGQYQETQYF; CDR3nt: TGTGCCAGCAGTCGTACGGGACAGTACCAAGAGACCCAGTACTTC
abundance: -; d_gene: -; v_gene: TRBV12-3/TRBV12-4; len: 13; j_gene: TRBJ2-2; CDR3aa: CASSKLATGELFF; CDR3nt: TGTGCCAGCAGTAAGCTAGCGACCGGGGAGCTGTTTTTT
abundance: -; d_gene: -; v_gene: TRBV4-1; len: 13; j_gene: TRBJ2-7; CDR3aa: CASSQEGDYEQYF; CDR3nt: TGCGCCAGCAGCCAAGAAGGGGACTACGAGCAGTACTTC
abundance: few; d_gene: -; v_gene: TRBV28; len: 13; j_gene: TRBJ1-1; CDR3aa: CASSSLVATEAFF; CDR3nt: TGTGCCAGCAGTTCTCTTGTGGCCACTGAAGCTTTCTTT
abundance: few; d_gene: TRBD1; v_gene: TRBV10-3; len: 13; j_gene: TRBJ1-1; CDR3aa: CAISGDRGTEAFF; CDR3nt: TGTGCCATCAGTGGGGACAGGGGCACTGAAGCTTTCTTT